This T cell receptor (beta chain) is drawn from a study of blood T cell repertoires in COVID-19. The wider study: The samples span acute and convalescent COVID-19 from the United States, Italy and Spain. PBMCs, B-cell-depleted T cells, or T cells provided the cDNA or gDNA that made up the material.

Original methodology: How many nucleated cells were present was estimated from reference gene primer amplification. TCRdb keeps only in-frame clones here, not all; method: immunoSEQ multiplex PCR. V and J calls and clone size follow that table, whereas D and trimming were derived from the DNA. The sample has 110,000 to 150,000 clones, roughly 88% seen once. The CDR3 totals 13 residues. In germline, CDR1 is KGHDR, CDR2 SFDVKD. V gave up 3 bases and J gave up 10 bases, with 9 bases separating them. The genes are TRBV24-1 and TRBJ1-6; D remains ambiguous. The TCR sequence derives from a woman between 45 and 65 years old with acute or convalescent COVID-19. The sequenced sample was peripheral blood. In DNA form, the CDR3 reads TGTGCCACCAGTGATACCTCAGGCTCACCCCTCCACTTT. Its protein is CATSDTSGSPLHF.